Listed here is a single T cell receptor (beta chain). These data are taken from a study of cytomegalovirus exposure and HLA in healthy donors. Turning to the study itself: When 398 donors were genotyped, more than 70% of them were found to fall in the Caucasian-associated ancestry cluster.

V was shortened by 2 bases and J by 4 bases, with 8 bases between the two germline ends. Germline V gives CDR1 MNHNS, CDR2 SASEGT. The CDR3 has 13 amino acids. PCR involved 60 Vbeta and 13 Jbeta primers. Generated by immunoSEQ multiplex PCR, the TCRdb table keeps only in-frame clones and is missing some. The repertoire holds some 130,000 clones, with around 72% as singletons. The chain has TRBV6-1 and TRBJ1-2, with D perhaps TRBD1 (6 bases). This clonotype was sampled from a woman aged 40-49 years in good health and CMV-seronegative. Sequencing was performed on PBMCs. The CDR3: CASSEQQGYGYTF. The CDR3 coding sequence is TGTGCCAGCAGTGAACAACAGGGCTATGGCTACACCTTC.